This T cell receptor (beta chain) was documented in a study of glioma-infiltrating T cells after dendritic cell vaccination (TCRdb year 2016). With regard to the full study: A cohort of 15 or so glioblastoma patients from Phase I and II dendritic cell vaccination trials was included, of whom 9 were newly diagnosed and 6 had recurrent disease. Autologous tumor lysate-pulsed dendritic cell vaccination was administered to the patients between about 2003 and 2013. To make the vaccine, monocyte-derived dendritic cells were cultured for 7 to 8 days with IL-4 and GM-CSF and then pulsed overnight with autologous tumor lysate. Each patient got three intradermal injections of the dendritic cell vaccine, spaced at biweekly intervals, in the arm below the axilla. In glioblastoma patients vaccinated with dendritic cells, deep sequencing of TCR beta CDR3 regions served to measure the amount of tumor-infiltrating lymphocytes and to compare repertoires between tumor and blood. TCR sequencing metrics, including TIL content and tumor-blood repertoire overlap, were correlated with survival after dendritic cell vaccination. General conclusions and limits of the study: After dendritic cell vaccination, a higher estimated pretreatment TIL content predicted longer time to progression and overall survival. The cohort was small and heterogeneous, few patients had complete blood and tumor sets, and even fewer had initial-recurrent tumor pairs. The TCR overlap response model with three groups was called speculative and said to need prospective validation. No direct relationship between TCR clonality and survival was found, suggesting a diverse polyclonal response may matter.

TCRB CDR3 regions were amplified from around 2.1 ug genomic DNA, or all available DNA if less, using the immunoSEQ assay. The multiplex PCR employed 60 forward primers targeting TCR V beta segments and 13 reverse primers targeting J beta segments. To estimate the number of reads per starting template, synthetic control templates were added to each sample at limiting dilution. Sequencing produced 87 bp reads on the Illumina HiSeq System. Turning to the authors' computational methods: PCR and sequencing errors were removed by a nearest neighbor algorithm that merged closely related sequences. TCR overlap was measured as the percentage of unique tumor TCR beta sequences also present in the same patient's peripheral blood. This immuneACCESS table, as held by TCRdb, lists in-frame sequences with V and J called but not all clones. Of the missing ones, under half trace to an unresolved V gene in checked studies; the others have no known cause. Clonal size and the V and J genes are those of that table, whereas D and trimming came from the DNA. In all, the sample holds tens of thousands of clones, and over 70% of those were seen once. Of the sample, around 1.9% is held by the ten largest clones.

CDR1 LNHDA and CDR2 SQIVND are derived from the germline V gene (reference sequence). From its cysteine to its phenylalanine, the CDR3 spans 19 amino acids. The DNA shown is the 57-base CDR3, in frame from base 1. Trimming takes 9 bases off V and 0 bases off J; junction bases not matched to a gene: 17. In this sample, this clone turned up a few times. Its antigen has not been determined. No base-level quality is on record; no much larger clone is a single base apart. Patients were selected for having adequate residual fresh-frozen tumor tissue and more than two years of available survival data. An isocitrate dehydrogenase mutation was not carried by any of the glioblastoma patients, although molecular status was otherwise variable. PBMC were collected before vaccination, two weeks after the third vaccination, and at tumor progression if tumor progression occurred. The Qiagen DNeasy Blood extraction Kit was used to extract genomic DNA.

This chain joins TRBV19 to TRBJ1-3; TRBD1 aligns with 10 central bases. This receptor was taken from a human donor with glioblastoma. The specimen comprised blood, sampled before dendritic cell vaccination. The CDR3 here reads CASVGQGEQKEGSGNTIYF. In nucleotide form, the sequence is TGTGCCAGCGTCGGACAGGGGGAGCAAAAAGAGGGCTCTGGAAACACCATATATTTT.